This TCR beta chain was documented in a study of T cell responses to AZD1222 COVID-19 vaccine. For the study at large: Investigators merged groups given second doses at roughly 4 or roughly 12 weeks.

Study-level points and caveats: Unmutated variant regions are reportedly targeted by nearly half of spike-specific TCRs. Donor demographics were predominantly white British with a female majority; clonal diversity may be underestimated. In all cases, repertoires were sampled only after the peak T cell response.

Unmatched junction bases numbered 8, after V lost 0 bases and J lost 4 bases. Germline CDR1 reads LNHDA; CDR2 reads SQIVND (reference sequence). The CDR3 covers 17 residues. As regards this clone: Its target is not known.

Profiled with immunoSEQ multiplex PCR; TCRdb holds only in-frame clones, not every one. The sample has roughly 120,000 clones; 90% to 95% are singletons. The V call is TRBV19, the J call TRBJ2-2; 7 nucleotides align to TRBD1. This sample comprised peripheral blood, obtained on day 0 of AZD1222 vaccination. The sequence was obtained from an adult in good health. The CDR3 loop reads CASSIDVFPGGTGELFF. The DNA for the CDR3 is TGTGCCAGTAGTATAGATGTTTTCCCAGGGGGCACCGGGGAGCTGTTTTTT.